Each of the 25 T cell receptor beta chains below was sequenced from the same sample in a study of early T cells in non-severe SARS-CoV-2 infection. TCRdb passed the 5' RACE reads through MiXCR, listing each CDR3 protein once. The sample shows 55,000 to 75,000 distinct CDR3 sequences, more than 8.5% of them seen only once. The starting material was whole blood, obtained at baseline. These receptors were taken from an adult who was a healthcare worker with PCR-confirmed SARS-CoV-2 infection or an uninfected control (not recorded which).

This clonotype was counted many times. The chain employs TRBV7-6 and TRBJ2-3, with TRBD2 matching over 11 bases. CDR3 length: 18 residues. The V gene's germline CDR1 is SGHVS and CDR2 FNYEAQ. V lost 7 bases and J lost 2; bases outside the gene matches: 14. The CDR3 loop is CASTPLVGTSGFTDTQYF. The CDR3 DNA reads TGTGCCAGCACCCCCCTAGTAGGGACTAGCGGTTTCACAGATACGCAGTATTTT.

This clonotype was observed many times. The chain is built from TRBV28 and TRBJ1-1; 7 bases agree with TRBD1. With 5 bases clipped from V and 1 base from J, the junction kept 4 bases outside the gene matches. The CDR3 runs to 14 residues. Germline values: CDR1 MDHEN, CDR2 SYDVKM. The chain's CDR3 is CASSLQGKNTEAFF. The CDR3 DNA is TGTGCCAGCAGTCTACAGGGGAAGAACACTGAAGCTTTCTTT. The full variable domain, completed using reference TRBV28 and TRBJ1-1, is DVKVTQSSRYLVKRTGEKVFLECVQDMDHENMFWYRQDPGLGLRLIYFSYDVKMKEKGDIPEGYSVSREKKERFSLILESASTNQTSMYLCASSLQGKNTEAFFGQGTRLTVV.

This clonotype was found a few times. This sequence joins TRBV6-6 and TRBJ2-1; D gene unclear. The CDR3 has 15 amino acids. Germline CDR1 and CDR2: MNHNY and SVGAGI (reference sequence). V shed 6 bases and J shed 3 bases, with 15 bases lying between them. CDR3 nucleotide sequence: TGTGCCAGCAGCCTAGGATCCCTTGGCTACAATGAGCAGTTCTTC. Residues: CASSLGSLGYNEQFF.

This clonotype was seen more than once but under ten times. The genes are TRBV7-9 and TRBJ2-5, with 10 bases fitting TRBD2. The CDR3 loop spans 16 amino acids. Germline V gene lookup returns CDR1 SEHNR and CDR2 FQNEAQ (reference sequence). V trimming: 5 bases; J trimming: 3 bases; junction bases outside the gene matches: 9. The CDR3 region is CASSSNQLAGKETQYF. DNA for the CDR3: TGTGCCAGCAGCAGCAATCAACTAGCGGGAAAAGAGACCCAGTACTTC. Looking up the rest from reference TRBV7-9 and TRBJ2-5 gives the full variable domain: DTGVSQNPRHKITKRGQNVTFRCDPISEHNRLYWYRQTLGQGPEFLTYFQNEAQLEKSRLLSDRFSAERPKGSFSTLEIQRTEQGDSAMYLCASSSNQLAGKETQYFGPGTRLLVL.

This clonotype has more than one count but fewer than ten. The chain carries TRBV7-3 and TRBJ2-2; tentative D call: TRBD1 (6 bases). Germline lookup yields CDR1 SGHTA and CDR2 FQGTGA. V lost 5 bases, J lost 2 bases, and 15 bases lay in between. The CDR3 is made up of 16 amino acids. CDR3 sequence: CASSPMGAINTGELFF. The CDR3 DNA reads as TGTGCCAGCAGCCCCATGGGGGCTATTAACACCGGGGAGCTGTTTTTT.

V and J are TRBV28 and TRBJ2-7, with 12 nucleotides matching TRBD2. Germline V gene sequence: CDR1 MDHEN, CDR2 SYDVKM. The CDR3 is 13 amino acids. V shed 5 bases and J 6 bases; nucleotides not matched to a gene: 2. This chain's CDR3 is CASSPLAGGEQYF. DNA of the CDR3: TGTGCCAGCAGTCCACTAGCGGGAGGCGAGCAGTACTTC.

The chain uses TRBV6-5 and TRBJ2-5; TRBD1 might be the D (5 bases). The CDR3 covers 18 residues. In germline, CDR1 is MNHEY, CDR2 SVGAGI. The ends were cut back, 0 bases at V and 3 bases at J, with 20 bases in the middle. The CDR3 here is CASSYSLISGRAKETQYF. CDR3 DNA sequence: TGTGCCAGCAGTTACTCCCTCATTTCTGGCAGGGCGAAAGAGACCCAGTACTTC.

This chain joins TRBV12-3 or TRBV12-4 and TRBJ1-1, with 9 bases identical to TRBD1. V was clipped by 5 bases and J by 7 bases; unmatched bases: 5. This CDR3 region has 13 residues. The CDR3 nucleotides read TGTGCCAGCAGTAAGGGACAGGGTGGTGAAGCTTTCTTT. Translated: CASSKGQGGEAFF.

The chain couples TRBV30 to TRBJ2-4, with D unclear. CDR3 length equals 13 residues. Germline V gene data show CDR1 as GTSNPN and CDR2 as SVGIG (reference sequence). Trimming took 1 base from V and 3 from J, leaving 7 bases between them. The CDR3 loop is CAWSAPVKNIQYF. In DNA, the CDR3 is TGTGCCTGGAGTGCCCCGGTCAAAAACATTCAGTACTTC.

In its sample, this clonotype was seen many times. The chain couples TRBV7-3 to TRBJ2-5; 12 nucleotides align to TRBD1. CDR3 length: 15 amino acids. Germline lookup yields CDR1 SGHTA and CDR2 FQGTGA. The V gene end was trimmed by 5 bases and the J gene end by 2 bases; junction bases not matched to a gene: 3. The CDR3 protein is CASSTGQGAQETQYF. CDR3 DNA sequence: TGTGCCAGCAGCACGGGACAGGGGGCTCAAGAGACCCAGTACTTC. Supplemented by reference TRBV7-3 and TRBJ2-5, the full variable domain reads GAGVSQTPSNKVTEKGKYVELRCDPISGHTALYWYRQSLGQGPEFLIYFQGTGAADDSGLPNDRFFAVRPEGSVSTLKIQRTERGDSAVYLCASSTGQGAQETQYFGPGTRLLVL.

This clonotype was detected only a few times. The chain is built from TRBV9 and TRBJ2-7; the D gene could be TRBD1 or TRBD2 (5 bases each). V lost 4 bases, J lost 0 bases, and 14 bases lay in between. Germline CDR1 SGDLS, CDR2 YYNGEE. This CDR3 comprises 15 residues. In DNA, the CDR3 is TGTGCCAGCAGCCGCGATCGGGGCACCTCCTACGAGCAGTACTTC. It specifies CASSRDRGTSYEQYF.

This chain links TRBV10-3 with TRBJ2-7; 10 nucleotides agree with TRBD1. Germline V gives CDR1 ENHRY, CDR2 SYGVKD. The CDR3 extends over 16 amino acids. Losses at the gene ends were 3 bases for V and 0 bases for J; bases not matched to a gene: 5. The CDR3 is CAISDPGTGASYEQYF. The CDR3 region has the DNA TGTGCCATCAGTGATCCCGGGACAGGGGCCTCCTACGAGCAGTACTTC.

This clonotype was seen repeatedly, ten times or more. The V gene is TRBV2, the J gene TRBJ2-3; TRBD2 aligns across 12 bases. Germline CDR1 SNHLY, CDR2 FYNNEI. The junction had 7 bases not matched to a gene; V was cut back by 7 bases and J by 11 bases. The CDR3 is 13 amino acids. The CDR3 reads CASTGLAGSWQYF. CDR3 nucleotide sequence: TGTGCCAGCACCGGACTAGCGGGGAGCTGGCAGTATTTT.

This clonotype appeared a few times. The V and J genes are TRBV3-1 and TRBJ2-5; D may be TRBD1 (5 bases). CDR1 is LGHDT and CDR2 is YNNKEL in the germline V gene (reference sequence). V gave up 1 base and J gave up 5 bases, with 8 bases separating them. The CDR3 is 13 amino acids. The CDR3 loop reads CASSQVGVETQYF. The CDR3 DNA follows: TGTGCCAGCAGCCAAGTAGGGGTGGAGACCCAGTACTTC.

This clonotype was detected a few times. This rearrangement joins TRBV7-2 to TRBJ1-2; TRBD1 matches at 7 bases. Germline lookup yields CDR1 SGHTA and CDR2 FQGNSA. The V and J ends lost 1 base and 5 bases, in that order; junction bases with no gene match: 7. CDR3 length equals 15 residues. CDR3 region: CASSLGPGQQYGYTF. DNA of the CDR3: TGTGCCAGCAGCTTAGGGCCGGGACAGCAGTATGGCTACACCTTC.

V and J are TRBV28 and TRBJ2-1, with TRBD2 identical over 11 bases. Unmatched junction bases numbered 11, after V lost 5 bases and J lost 8 bases. This CDR3 is built from 16 residues. The germline V gene has CDR1 MDHEN and CDR2 SYDVKM. CDR3 sequence (DNA): TGTGCCAGCAGTCCCCCTAGCGGGAGGTTCGGTTATGAGCAGTTCTTC. Amino acids: CASSPPSGRFGYEQFF.

This clonotype was counted at least ten times. The chain couples TRBV6-2 or TRBV6-3 to TRBJ1-2; D is undetermined. Looked up from germline, CDR1 is MNHEY and CDR2 is SVGEGT. The CDR3 spans 14 residues. Trimming cost V 0 bases and J 4 bases, with 9 bases left between them. The CDR3 nucleotides are TGTGCCAGCAGTTACTCGTTTCATCTCTATGGCTACACCTTC. Encoded protein: CASSYSFHLYGYTF.

The rearrangement links TRBV7-2 to TRBJ2-7; TRBD2 agrees at 9 bases. Per germline, CDR1 SGHTA and CDR2 FQGNSA. J lost 2 bases, V lost 4 bases, and 6 bases had no gene match. This CDR3 is 15 amino acids long. CDR3 residues: CASSSTSGDTYEQYF. The CDR3 DNA is TGTGCCAGCAGCTCGACTAGCGGAGATACCTACGAGCAGTACTTC.

At least ten counts were recorded for this clonotype. The V and J genes are TRBV20-1 and TRBJ1-2; the D is unclear. The V and J ends lost 2 bases and 7 bases respectively, with 11 bases between them. This CDR3 contains 12 residues. Germline assignment: CDR1 DFQATT and CDR2 SNEGSKA (reference sequence). The CDR3 sequence: CSARLERPGYTF. The CDR3 DNA reads as TGCAGTGCTAGATTGGAGCGGCCTGGCTACACCTTC.

This clonotype occurred many times. V usage is TRBV12-3 or TRBV12-4 and J usage is TRBJ1-1; a possible D gene is TRBD1 (5 bases). Trimming left V 3 bases short and J 7 bases short, with 15 bases between. The CDR3 loop spans 14 amino acids. CDR3 coding DNA: TGTGCCAGCAGTTTGGGGCAGGGAAGGAATGAAGCTTTCTTT. Amino acids: CASSLGQGRNEAFF.

The rearrangement links TRBV28 to TRBJ1-1; 7 bases fit TRBD1. CDR1 is MDHEN, CDR2 SYDVKM, per germline. V shed 11 bases, J shed 0 bases, and the junction held 6 bases outside the gene matches. This CDR3 is 13 amino acids long. The CDR3 nucleotides read TGTGCCTCCGACAGGGTTATGAACACTGAAGCTTTCTTT. Translated, it gives CASDRVMNTEAFF. The full variable domain, with the rest looked up from reference TRBV28 and TRBJ1-1, is DVKVTQSSRYLVKRTGEKVFLECVQDMDHENMFWYRQDPGLGLRLIYFSYDVKMKEKGDIPEGYSVSREKKERFSLILESASTNQTSMYLCASDRVMNTEAFFGQGTRLTVV.

This clonotype was seen repeatedly, ten times or more. V gene TRBV19 combines with J gene TRBJ1-5; D unclear. The ends were cut back, 2 bases at V and 5 bases at J, with 13 bases in the middle. The CDR3 extends over 15 amino acids. Germline lookup yields CDR1 LNHDA and CDR2 SQIVND (reference sequence). This CDR3 is CASSIMRAADQPQHF. The CDR3 nucleotides are TGTGCCAGTAGTATAATGAGGGCGGCCGATCAGCCCCAGCATTTT.

V and J are TRBV9 and TRBJ2-7; a possible D gene is TRBD2 (5 bases). Germline lookup yields CDR1 SGDLS and CDR2 YYNGEE. The CDR3 is 14 residues long. Trimming stripped 0 bases from V and 6 bases from J, with 13 bases between. In DNA form, the CDR3 reads TGTGCCAGCAGCGTAGGGGAACTAGTGAGCGAGCAGTACTTC. It specifies CASSVGELVSEQYF. The whole variable domain, filled in from reference TRBV9 and TRBJ2-7, reads DSGVTQTPKHLITATGQRVTLRCSPRSGDLSVYWYQQSLDQGLQFLIQYYNGEERAKGNILERFSAQQFPDLHSELNLSSLELGDSALYFCASSVGELVSEQYFGPGTRLTVT.

The rearrangement uses TRBV6-2 or TRBV6-3 and TRBJ1-1; D unresolved. Germline CDR1 MNHEY, CDR2 SVGEGT. This CDR3 region has 13 residues. Deletions cut 3 bases from V and 5 bases from J, with 10 bases between. CDR3 DNA sequence: TGTGCCAGCAGTTATGAGGGTGGGACTGAAGCTTTCTTT. Residues: CASSYEGGTEAFF.

This chain links TRBV18 with TRBJ2-1; 9 nucleotides match TRBD1. The CDR3 sequence is 14 residues long. CDR1 and CDR2 from the germline V gene are KGHSH and LQKENI. After removal of 3 bases from V and 9 bases from J, the junction contained 6 bases not matched to a gene. CDR3 residues: CASSPRTGDFEQFF. CDR3 DNA: TGTGCCAGCTCACCCAGGACAGGGGATTTTGAGCAGTTCTTC.